This T cell receptor beta chain was documented in a study of blood T cells in healthy people across ages. Roughly 10 milliliters was the volume of peripheral blood drawn from each donor. Total RNA, at least 6 micrograms per sample, was extracted from PBMCs. Germline-derived CDR1 and CDR2 are LGHDT and YNNKEL (reference sequence). The CDR3 runs to 16 residues. V was cut by 0 bases and J by 1 base, with 7 bases left in between. It was with a sample-barcoded 5' primer and a J-beta primer mix that a second PCR of roughly 6 to 11 cycles was run. MiXCR, run by TCRdb on the 5' RACE reads, gives a single entry per CDR3 protein. The sample consists of approximately 1.5 million distinct CDR3 sequences, 40% to 45% of them appearing once.

This TCR derives from a woman between 18 and 30 years old in good health. V and J are TRBV3-1 and TRBJ1-6; D gene uncertain. Input material: blood. In nucleotides, the CDR3 is TGTGCCAGCAGCCAAGACGCGTATTCCTATAATTCACCCCTCCACTTT. Its translation is CASSQDAYSYNSPLHF.